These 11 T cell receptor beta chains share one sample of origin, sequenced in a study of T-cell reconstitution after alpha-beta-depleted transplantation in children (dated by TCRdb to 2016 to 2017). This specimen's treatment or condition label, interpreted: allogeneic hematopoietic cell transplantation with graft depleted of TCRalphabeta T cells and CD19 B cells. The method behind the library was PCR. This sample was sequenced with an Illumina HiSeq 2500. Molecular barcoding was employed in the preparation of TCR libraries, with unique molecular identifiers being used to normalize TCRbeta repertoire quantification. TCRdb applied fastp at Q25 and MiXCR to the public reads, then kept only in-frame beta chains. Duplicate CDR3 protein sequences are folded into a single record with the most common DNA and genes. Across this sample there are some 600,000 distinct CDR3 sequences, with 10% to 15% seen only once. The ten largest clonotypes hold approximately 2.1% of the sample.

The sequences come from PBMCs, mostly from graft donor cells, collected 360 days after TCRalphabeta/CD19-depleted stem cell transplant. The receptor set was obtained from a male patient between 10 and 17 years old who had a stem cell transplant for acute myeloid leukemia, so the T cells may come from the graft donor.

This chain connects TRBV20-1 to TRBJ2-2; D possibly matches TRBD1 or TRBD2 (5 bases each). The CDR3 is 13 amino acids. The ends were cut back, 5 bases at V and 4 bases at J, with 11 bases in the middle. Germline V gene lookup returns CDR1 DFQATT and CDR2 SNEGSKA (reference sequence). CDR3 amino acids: CSAGGRSTGELFF. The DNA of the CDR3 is TGCAGTGCTGGGGGACGAAGCACCGGGGAGCTGTTTTTT.

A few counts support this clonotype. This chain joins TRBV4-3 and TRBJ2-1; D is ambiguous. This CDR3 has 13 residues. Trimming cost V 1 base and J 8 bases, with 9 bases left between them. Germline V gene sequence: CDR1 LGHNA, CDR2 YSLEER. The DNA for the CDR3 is TGCGCCAGCAGCCAAGTTAAGAGGTATGAGCAGTTCTTC. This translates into CASSQVKRYEQFF.

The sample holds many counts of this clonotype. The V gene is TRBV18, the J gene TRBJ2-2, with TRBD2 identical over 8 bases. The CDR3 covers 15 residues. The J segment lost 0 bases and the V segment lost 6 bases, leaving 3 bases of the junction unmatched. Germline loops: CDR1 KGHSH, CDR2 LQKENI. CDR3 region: CASSKLAANTGELFF. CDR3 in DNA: TGTGCCAGCTCGAAACTAGCGGCGAACACCGGGGAGCTGTTTTTT.

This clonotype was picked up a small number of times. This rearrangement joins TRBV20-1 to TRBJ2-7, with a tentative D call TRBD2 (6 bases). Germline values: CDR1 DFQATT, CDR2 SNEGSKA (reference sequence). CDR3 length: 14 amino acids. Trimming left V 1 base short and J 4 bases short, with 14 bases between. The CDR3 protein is CSARASSAKYEQYF. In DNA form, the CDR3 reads TGCAGTGCTAGAGCCTCTAGCGCCAAGTACGAGCAGTACTTC.

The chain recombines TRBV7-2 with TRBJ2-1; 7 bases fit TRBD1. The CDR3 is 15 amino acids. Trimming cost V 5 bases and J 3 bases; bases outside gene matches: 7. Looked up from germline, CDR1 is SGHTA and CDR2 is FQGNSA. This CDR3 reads CASSPRQGYYNEQFF. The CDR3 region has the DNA TGTGCCAGCAGCCCCAGACAGGGTTACTACAATGAGCAGTTCTTC.

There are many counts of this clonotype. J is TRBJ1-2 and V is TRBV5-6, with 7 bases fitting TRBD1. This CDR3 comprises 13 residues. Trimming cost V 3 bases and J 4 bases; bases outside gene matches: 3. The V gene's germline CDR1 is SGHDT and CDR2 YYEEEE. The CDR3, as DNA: TGTGCCAGCAGCTCGGGACAGCTCTATGGCTACACCTTC. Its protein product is CASSSGQLYGYTF. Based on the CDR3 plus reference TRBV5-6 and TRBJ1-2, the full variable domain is DAGVTQSPTHLIKTRGQQVTLRCSPKSGHDTVSWYQQALGQGPQFIFQYYEEEERQRGNFPDRFSGHQFPNYSSELNVNALLLGDSALYLCASSSGQLYGYTFGSGTRLTVV.

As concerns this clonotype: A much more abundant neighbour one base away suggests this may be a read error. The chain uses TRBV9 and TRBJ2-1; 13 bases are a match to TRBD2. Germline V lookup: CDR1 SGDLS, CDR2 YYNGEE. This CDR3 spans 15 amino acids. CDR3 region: CASSPWTSGSYEEFF. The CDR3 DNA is TGTGCCAGCAGCCCCTGGACTAGCGGGAGCTATGAGGAGTTCTTC. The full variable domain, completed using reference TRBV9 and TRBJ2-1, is DSGVTQTPKHLITATGQRVTLRCSPRSGDLSVYWYQQSLDQGLQFLIQYYNGEERAKGNILERFSAQQFPDLHSELNLSSLELGDSALYFCASSPWTSGSYEEFFGPGTRLTVL.

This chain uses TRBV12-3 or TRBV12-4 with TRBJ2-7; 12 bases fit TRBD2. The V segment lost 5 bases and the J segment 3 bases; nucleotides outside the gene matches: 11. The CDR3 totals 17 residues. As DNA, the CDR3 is TGTGCCAGCAGTCGTCTCATACTAGCGGGGGGAGGCTACGAGCAGTACTTC. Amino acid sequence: CASSRLILAGGGYEQYF.

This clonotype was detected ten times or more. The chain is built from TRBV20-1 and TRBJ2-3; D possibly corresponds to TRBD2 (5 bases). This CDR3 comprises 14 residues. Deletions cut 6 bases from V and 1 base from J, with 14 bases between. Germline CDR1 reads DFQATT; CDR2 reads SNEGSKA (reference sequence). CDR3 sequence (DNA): TGCAGTGCCGAGGCGAGCGGCCGCACAGATACGCAGTATTTT. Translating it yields CSAEASGRTDTQYF.

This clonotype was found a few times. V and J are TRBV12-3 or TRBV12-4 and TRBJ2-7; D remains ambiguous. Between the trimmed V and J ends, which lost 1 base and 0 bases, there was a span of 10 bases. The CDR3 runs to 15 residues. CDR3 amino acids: CASSLGTISSYEQYF. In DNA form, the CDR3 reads TGTGCCAGCAGTTTAGGCACAATAAGCTCCTACGAGCAGTACTTC.

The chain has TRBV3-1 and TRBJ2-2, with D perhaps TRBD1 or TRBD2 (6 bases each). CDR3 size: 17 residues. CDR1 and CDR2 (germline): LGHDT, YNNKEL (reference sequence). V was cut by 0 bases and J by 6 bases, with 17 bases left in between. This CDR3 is CASSQEHGGLVAGELFF. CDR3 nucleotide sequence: TGTGCCAGCAGCCAAGAACATGGGGGGCTGGTCGCCGGGGAGCTGTTTTTT.